Below, one T cell receptor beta chain is given with its context. Antigen: not known. Each Susac syndrome patient had definite or probable disease by recently defined criteria. Random hexamers primed reverse transcription of about 0.45 to 1 ug RNA. The CDR3 of TCR beta was amplified by immunoSEQ multiplex PCR across 54 Vbeta and 13 Jbeta. TCRdb reanalysed the immunoSEQ multiplex PCR reads using MiXCR and keeps one entry per CDR3 protein. The sample shows some 150,000 distinct CDR3 sequences, roughly 96% of them seen only once. The sample originates from a study of CD8 T cells in Susac syndrome. Study background: At the time of blood draw, patients with Susac syndrome were therapy-naive, receiving corticosteroids, or receiving intravenous immunoglobulin alone. Study observations and caveats: The authors found no clonal expansion in Susac syndrome CD4+ T cell repertoires.

CDR1 and CDR2 (germline): MNHEY, SVGAGI. There are 13 residues in the CDR3. V gave up 0 bases and J gave up 4 bases; unmatched junction bases: 0. The chain recombines TRBV6-5 with TRBJ2-7, with TRBD1 matching over 7 bases. The clonotype was recovered from a human donor with Susac syndrome. Sequenced: CD4+ T cells from PBMCs. The CDR3 loop reads CASSYSGQYEQYF. CDR3 nucleotide sequence: TGTGCCAGCAGTTACTCGGGACAGTACGAGCAGTACTTC.